These 24 T cell receptor beta chains were all obtained from the same sample, sequenced in a study of CD8 T cells in Susac syndrome. The RNA, about 0.45 to 1 ug, was put through reverse transcription using random hexamers. One entry per CDR3 protein, called by TCRdb with MiXCR from the immunoSEQ multiplex PCR reads. The repertoire has 150,000 to 200,000 distinct CDR3 sequences, 94% of them found once; the top ten carry about 0.09%. The sample comprised CD4+ T cells from PBMCs. The receptors originated from a human donor with multiple sclerosis.

This chain uses TRBV29-1 with TRBJ2-5, with unresolved D. Trimming shortened V by 8 bases and J by 5 bases, and 12 bases separated the two germline ends. The CDR3 totals 11 residues. CDR1 is SQVTM and CDR2 is ANQGSEA in the germline V gene. This chain's CDR3 is CSPTYLETQYF. The CDR3 DNA sequence: TGCAGCCCAACCTATCTGGAGACCCAGTACTTC.

The V call is TRBV20-1, the J call TRBJ2-4; D gene uncertain. This CDR3 is 15 amino acids long. Trimming took off 6 bases at V and 0 bases at J, with 15 bases between the two ends. Germline V gene lookup returns CDR1 DFQATT and CDR2 SNEGSKA (reference sequence). CDR3 in DNA: TGCAGTGCGGGCGGACGGACCGGAGCCAAAAACATTCAGTACTTC. Residues: CSAGGRTGAKNIQYF.

V usage is TRBV25-1 and J usage is TRBJ1-1; D gene uncertain. Trimming took off 7 bases at V and 3 bases at J, with 9 bases between the two ends. Germline values: CDR1 MGHDK, CDR2 SYGVNS. The CDR3 is 12 residues long. The CDR3 nucleotides read TGTGCCAGCACCGTTTCTGACACTGAAGCTTTCTTT. As protein: CASTVSDTEAFF.

V gene TRBV4-2 combines with J gene TRBJ1-2; tentatively, D is TRBD1 (5 bases). Trimming left V 1 base short and J 7 bases short, with 19 bases between. Germline V gene data show CDR1 as LGHNA and CDR2 as YNFKEQ. The length of the CDR3 is 16 residues. In nucleotides, the CDR3 is TGTGCCAGCAGCCAAGTCGGGGTAAACCAGGGTTTTGGCTACACCTTC. This sequence encodes CASSQVGVNQGFGYTF.

This clonotype showed up just a few times. The chain couples TRBV12-3 or TRBV12-4 to TRBJ2-7; D possibly corresponds to TRBD1 (6 bases). This CDR3 has 13 residues. Trimming removed 4 bases from V and 3 bases from J, with 10 bases in between. CDR3 sequence reads: CASSSGQIYEQYF. DNA for the CDR3: TGTGCCAGCAGTTCCGGACAGATCTACGAGCAGTACTTC.

This clonotype was seen just once. The chain couples TRBV3-1 to TRBJ2-3; no clear D gene. Per the germline V gene, CDR1 is LGHDT and CDR2 is YNNKEL (reference sequence). V was pared by 4 bases and J by 0 bases, with 8 bases between. This CDR3 region has 14 residues. The DNA of the CDR3 is TGTGCCAGCAGCCGCCTTCCAAGCACAGATACGCAGTATTTT. As protein: CASSRLPSTDTQYF.

The chain employs TRBV12-3 or TRBV12-4 and TRBJ1-1; D not resolved. Trimming removed 6 bases at V and 5 bases at J, with 13 bases between. The length of the CDR3 is 13 residues. As DNA, the CDR3 is TGTGCCAGCAGCAGCATCCTGGGTACTGAAGCTTTCTTT. Translated, it gives CASSSILGTEAFF.

The chain employs TRBV28 and TRBJ1-1, with 7 bases fitting TRBD1. The J segment lost 7 bases and the V segment lost 2 bases, leaving 4 bases of the junction unmatched. The CDR3 spans 13 residues. Germline V gene sequence: CDR1 MDHEN, CDR2 SYDVKM. CDR3: CASSLGQGGEAFF. The CDR3 coding sequence is TGTGCCAGCAGTTTAGGGCAGGGGGGTGAAGCTTTCTTT. Based on the CDR3 plus reference TRBV28 and TRBJ1-1, the full variable domain is DVKVTQSSRYLVKRTGEKVFLECVQDMDHENMFWYRQDPGLGLRLIYFSYDVKMKEKGDIPEGYSVSREKKERFSLILESASTNQTSMYLCASSLGQGGEAFFGQGTRLTVV.

This clonotype was seen once. The rearrangement joins TRBV6-2 or TRBV6-3 to TRBJ1-1; D gene uncertain. The V gene's germline CDR1 is MNHEY and CDR2 SVGEGT. The CDR3 is 16 amino acids. V was cut by 6 bases and J by 1 base, with 18 bases left in between. The CDR3 is CASSPLVPGRNTEAFF. The CDR3, as DNA: TGTGCCAGCAGCCCCCTCGTCCCGGGGAGGAACACTGAAGCTTTCTTT.

The J gene is TRBJ1-2, the V gene TRBV5-6; 7 nucleotides agree with TRBD1. V was clipped by 5 bases and J by 4 bases; unmatched bases: 14. Germline-derived CDR1 and CDR2 are SGHDT and YYEEEE. This CDR3 has 16 amino acids. CDR3 DNA: TGTGCCAGCAGTCTCACGACAGGGCATACTAGCTATGGCTACACCTTC. Encoded protein: CASSLTTGHTSYGYTF.

The J gene is TRBJ1-4, the V gene TRBV12-3 or TRBV12-4; 7 bases match TRBD1. The CDR3 spans 14 residues. V lost 6 bases, J lost 7 bases, and 8 bases stayed unmatched. CDR3 region: CASSPGQRFEKLFF. DNA of the CDR3: TGTGCCAGCAGCCCGGGACAGCGCTTTGAAAAACTGTTTTTT.

This chain connects TRBV27 to TRBJ1-5; D unresolved. V was shortened by 3 bases and J by 7 bases, with 13 bases between the two germline ends. From germline, CDR1 is MNHEY and CDR2 SMNVEV (reference sequence). The CDR3 length is 14 residues. The CDR3 sequence: CASSFSPPGQPQHF. The CDR3 nucleotides read TGTGCCAGCAGTTTTTCCCCCCCGGGGCAGCCCCAGCATTTT.

This clonotype was seen once. CDR3 sequence: CAWSASLNQPQHF. CDR3 DNA sequence: TGTGCCTGGAGTGCGAGTCTAAATCAGCCCCAGCATTTT. The V and J genes are TRBV30 and TRBJ1-5; D unresolved. The CDR3 has 13 amino acids. CDR1 is GTSNPN and CDR2 is SVGIG in the germline V gene (reference sequence). The germline V and J ends were trimmed by 1 base and 4 bases, with 8 bases remaining between them.

In this sample, this clonotype turned up a few times. V usage is TRBV18 and J usage is TRBJ2-6; no firm D call. Trimming removed 6 bases at V and 0 bases at J, with 6 bases between. From germline, CDR1 is KGHSH and CDR2 LQKENI. CDR3 size: 14 residues. CDR3: CASSPNSGANVLTF. CDR3 coding DNA: TGTGCCAGCTCGCCGAACTCTGGGGCCAACGTCCTGACTTTC.

The chain has TRBV27 and TRBJ2-1; a possible D gene is TRBD2 (5 bases). Germline V CDR1 and CDR2: MNHEY, SMNVEV (reference sequence). V shed 1 base and J shed 5 bases, with 12 bases lying between them. This CDR3 has 15 residues. CDR3 loop: CASSLFAGRDNEQFF. Here the CDR3 DNA reads TGTGCCAGCAGTTTATTTGCGGGTAGAGACAATGAGCAGTTCTTC.

The chain combines TRBV6-2 or TRBV6-3 with TRBJ2-7, with D perhaps matching TRBD1 (7 bases). This CDR3 has 13 residues. CDR1 is MNHEY and CDR2 is SVGEGT in the germline V gene. The V end was cut by 6 bases, the J end by 4 bases, with 13 bases between. The CDR3 sequence is CASSPSGGYEQYF. In nucleotides, the CDR3 is TGTGCCAGCAGCCCCTCAGGGGGGTACGAGCAGTACTTC.

This rearrangement joins TRBV4-3 to TRBJ1-2, with 7 bases lining up with TRBD1. The CDR3 length is 15 residues. Trimming at V came to 1 base and at J to 4 bases, leaving 6 bases not matched to a gene. Per germline, CDR1 LGHNA and CDR2 YSLEER. In DNA form, the CDR3 reads TGCGCCAGCAGCCAAGGGTTGCAGGGGGTCTATGGCTACACCTTC. Translating it yields CASSQGLQGVYGYTF.

The table lists this clonotype with a count of one. This chain joins TRBV9 and TRBJ2-2; 7 bases align to TRBD1. The CDR3 covers 16 residues. The V segment lost 4 bases and the J segment 2 bases; nucleotides outside the gene matches: 8. Per the germline V gene, CDR1 is SGDLS and CDR2 is YYNGEE. The CDR3: CASSNTGTVNTGELFF. The CDR3 DNA sequence: TGTGCCAGCAGCAACACCGGGACAGTCAACACCGGGGAGCTGTTTTTT.

The chain is built from TRBV25-1 and TRBJ1-1, with no clear D. Per germline, CDR1 MGHDK and CDR2 SYGVNS. The length of the CDR3 is 12 residues. V lost 6 bases and J lost 6, with 11 bases in between. CDR3 residues: CASSTNGPEAFF. The CDR3 coding sequence is TGTGCCAGCAGCACGAACGGCCCTGAAGCTTTCTTT. Variable domain in full (rest from reference TRBV25-1 and TRBJ1-1): EADIYQTPRYLVIGTGKKITLECSQTMGHDKMYWYQQDPGMELHLIHYSYGVNSTEKGDLSSESTVSRIRTEHFPLTLESARPSHTSQYLCASSTNGPEAFFGQGTRLTVV.

This sequence joins TRBV3-1 and TRBJ2-3, with TRBD1 as a possible D gene (6 bases). This CDR3 has 15 amino acids. V lost 5 bases to trimming and J lost 1 base, with 13 bases between them. Germline CDR1 reads LGHDT; CDR2 reads YNNKEL (reference sequence). CDR3 nucleotides: TGTGCCAGCAGCGCAACAGGGCGAGGCACAGATACGCAGTATTTT. It is translated as CASSATGRGTDTQYF.

The CDR3 protein is CASHGWTLGNQPQHF. DNA of the CDR3: TGTGCCAGCCATGGCTGGACTTTGGGGAATCAGCCCCAGCATTTT. This chain joins TRBV6-2 or TRBV6-3 and TRBJ1-5; D remains unclear. The V gene lost 8 bases and the J gene lost 4 bases, with 18 bases spanning the gap. This CDR3 comprises 15 residues. Germline V gene data show CDR1 as MNHEY and CDR2 as SVGEGT.

This chain joins TRBV27 and TRBJ1-1; TRBD1 agrees at 7 bases. Trimming cost V 5 bases and J 4 bases; bases outside gene matches: 10. Germline V gives CDR1 MNHEY, CDR2 SMNVEV (reference sequence). The CDR3 has 15 amino acids. The CDR3: CASSLRPGGGTEAFF. Here the CDR3 DNA reads TGTGCCAGCAGTCTTAGACCAGGGGGTGGCACTGAAGCTTTCTTT.

This clonotype came up once. The CDR3 spells CASSQTGVPEAFF. CDR3 nucleotide sequence: TGTGCCAGCAGTCAGACAGGGGTCCCTGAAGCTTTCTTT. The chain carries TRBV2 and TRBJ1-1; 8 nucleotides match TRBD1. The germline V gene has CDR1 SNHLY and CDR2 FYNNEI. Trimming removed 5 bases from V and 6 bases from J; junction bases left unmatched: 5. This CDR3 region has 13 residues. Drawing the rest from reference TRBV2 and TRBJ1-1, the complete variable domain is EPEVTQTPSHQVTQMGQEVILRCVPISNHLYFYWYRQILGQKVEFLVSFYNNEISEKSEIFDDQFSVERPDGSNFTLKIRSTKLEDSAMYFCASSQTGVPEAFFGQGTRLTVV.

The rearrangement uses TRBV6-5 and TRBJ1-2, with 7 bases identical to TRBD1. The CDR3 loop spans 13 amino acids. With 8 bases clipped from V and 3 bases from J, the junction kept 6 bases outside the gene matches. CDR1 and CDR2 (germline): MNHEY, SVGAGI. The CDR3, as DNA: TGTGCCAGCCTGGGGCAGGGGGACTATGGCTACACCTTC. Translated: CASLGQGDYGYTF.